This is a list of T cell receptor beta chains from one sample in a study of blood T cells in healthy people across ages. TCRdb fed the 5' RACE reads into MiXCR, producing one record per CDR3 protein. The table records roughly 700,000 distinct CDR3 sequences, approximately 30% of them present only once. The specimen sequenced was blood. The receptors derive from a woman older than 75 in good health. Each CDR3 is given with its conserved first and last residue. The order of the fields is clone size, J gene, D gene, V gene, CDR3 protein, CDR3 DNA. A D gene is named only where the DNA matches it firmly. Clone size is given for some rows only: seen once, a few or many times, or a class if the clone is expanded.

NA	TRBJ1-1	NA	TRBV6-1	CASIWTRANTEAFF	TGTGCCAGCATCTGGACACGGGCGAACACTGAAGCTTTCTTT
many	TRBJ2-1	TRBD2	TRBV5-1	CASSLGLAGGTTYNEQFF	TGCGCCAGCAGCTTGGGACTAGCGGGGGGCACAACTTACAATGAGCAGTTCTTC
NA	TRBJ2-3	NA	TRBV11-1	CASSPKRLLPDTQYF	TGTGCCAGCAGCCCGAAGCGACTCCTGCCAGATACGCAGTATTTT
few	TRBJ2-2	TRBD1	TRBV5-1	CASSETGAPDTGELFF	TGCGCCAGCAGCGAAACAGGGGCCCCGGACACCGGGGAGCTGTTTTTT
many	TRBJ1-5	NA	TRBV30	CAWSRVSTNQPQHF	TGTGCCTGGAGTCGGGTTAGCACAAATCAGCCCCAGCATTTT
many	TRBJ2-7	NA	TRBV5-1	CASSPAGRGGEQYF	TGCGCCAGCAGCCCGGCAGGCAGGGGAGGCGAGCAGTACTTC
few	TRBJ1-2	NA	TRBV7-6	CASSLEPGNYGYTF	TGTGCCAGCAGCTTAGAGCCAGGGAACTATGGCTACACCTTC
many	TRBJ2-5	NA	TRBV7-2	CASSQAGRSGETQYF	TGTGCCAGCAGCCAGGCGGGGCGATCCGGAGAGACCCAGTACTTC
many	TRBJ2-7	NA	TRBV2	CASSDGFGGYEQYF	TGTGCCAGCAGTGATGGGTTTGGGGGCTACGAGCAGTACTTC
NA	TRBJ2-7	TRBD2	TRBV20-1	CSARDGAGRSYEQYF	TGCAGTGCTAGAGATGGAGCGGGGCGGTCCTACGAGCAGTACTTC